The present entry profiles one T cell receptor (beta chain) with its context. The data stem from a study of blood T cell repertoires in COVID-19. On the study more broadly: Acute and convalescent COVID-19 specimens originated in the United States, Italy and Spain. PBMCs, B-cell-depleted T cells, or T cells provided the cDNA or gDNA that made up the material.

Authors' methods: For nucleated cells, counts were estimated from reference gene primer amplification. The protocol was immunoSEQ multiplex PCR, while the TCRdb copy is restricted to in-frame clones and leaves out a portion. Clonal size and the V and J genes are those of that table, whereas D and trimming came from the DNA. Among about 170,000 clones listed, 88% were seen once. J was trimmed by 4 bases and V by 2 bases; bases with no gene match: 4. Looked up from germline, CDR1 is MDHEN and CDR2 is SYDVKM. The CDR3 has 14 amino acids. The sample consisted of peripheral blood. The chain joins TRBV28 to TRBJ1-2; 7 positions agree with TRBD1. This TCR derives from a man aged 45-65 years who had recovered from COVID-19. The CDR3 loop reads CASSLIQGTYGYTF. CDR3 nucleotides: TGTGCCAGCAGTTTAATACAGGGGACCTATGGCTACACCTTC.